The T cell receptor beta chain under discussion was sequenced for a study of T cells in Graves' hyperthyroidism and ophthalmopathy. Study results and caveats: Stable hyperthyroidism was told apart from ophthalmopathy by a model built on 13 V-J features.

Using RNA transcripts as the source, TCR beta CDR3 regions were amplified. The HTBI set primed first-round TCR CDR3 RT-PCR. Each CDR3 protein gets one entry after TCRdb re-called the multiplex PCR reads with MiXCR. Of more than 450,000 distinct CDR3 sequences in the sample, 12% to 15% were seen once. This clonotype turned up a few times. What it recognizes is unknown. V dropped 4 bases and J dropped 0; count of bases not matched to a gene: 2. The CDR3 is 15 amino acids. The V gene's germline CDR1 is SGHTS and CDR2 YDEGEE. The sequenced material came from blood. The source of this sequence is a woman aged 40 to 50 with Graves' hyperthyroidism. The genes are TRBV5-8 and TRBJ1-3; 9 bases map to TRBD1. CDR3 coding DNA: TGTGCCAGCAGCGGGGACAGGGCCTCTGGAAACACCATATATTTT. Protein: CASSGDRASGNTIYF.